This passage covers 14 T cell receptor beta chains from one sample sequenced in a study of technical replicates of blood from a handful of donors. Repertoires were generated with immunoSEQ multiplex PCR, while TCRdb's copy carries only in-frame clones and drops some. The sample carries roughly 71,000 clones, about 94% recorded once. Input material: T cells isolated from PBMCs. These receptors originate from a human donor in good health.

V and J are TRBV4-1 and TRBJ1-1; D gene ambiguous. The CDR3 contains 14 residues. The V end lost 4 bases, the J end lost 2 bases, and 11 bases lay between the germline ends. CDR1 is MGHRA and CDR2 is YSYEKL in the germline V gene. CDR3 sequence: CASSPTYSNTEAFF. Written as DNA, the CDR3 is TGCGCCAGCAGCCCAACATACAGCAACACTGAAGCTTTCTTT.

This clone has just a few counts. The chain couples TRBV14 to TRBJ1-4; D is unclear. Germline CDR1 SGHDN, CDR2 FVKESK. CDR3 length: 12 amino acids. V lost 3 bases to trimming and J lost 8 bases, with 7 bases between them. The CDR3 protein is CASSHFREKLFF. The CDR3 DNA follows: TGTGCCAGCAGCCACTTTCGGGAAAAACTGTTTTTT. Combining the CDR3 with reference TRBV14 and TRBJ1-4 gives the whole variable domain EAGVTQFPSHSVIEKGQTVTLRCDPISGHDNLYWYRRVMGKEIKFLLHFVKESKQDESGMPNNRFLAERTGGTYSTLKVQPAELEDSGVYFCASSHFREKLFFGSGTQLSVL.

This sequence joins TRBV7-3 and TRBJ2-7; a possible D gene is TRBD2 (6 bases). Germline CDR1 is SGHTA and CDR2 is FQGTGA. The CDR3 spans 15 residues. V shed 0 bases and J shed 5 bases, with 14 bases lying between them. The CDR3 spells CASSLTPRERNEQYF. The CDR3, as DNA: TGTGCCAGCAGCTTAACGCCACGGGAGCGGAACGAGCAGTACTTC.

The rearrangement uses TRBV27 and TRBJ2-7; 11 nucleotides line up with TRBD2. The CDR3 loop spans 14 amino acids. Germline V CDR1 and CDR2: MNHEY, SMNVEV (reference sequence). V was clipped by 8 bases and J by 3 bases; unmatched bases: 6. This CDR3 reads CASYSGTSGYEQYF. The CDR3 bases are TGTGCCAGCTATTCCGGGACTAGCGGCTACGAGCAGTACTTC.

This chain links TRBV28 with TRBJ1-2; D is undetermined. Germline CDR1 is MDHEN and CDR2 is SYDVKM. The V end was cut by 7 bases, the J end by 2 bases, with 14 bases between. This CDR3 spans 14 amino acids. Written as DNA, the CDR3 is TGTGCCAGCATCGGACTGGCACAGAACTATGGCTACACCTTC. Protein sequence: CASIGLAQNYGYTF.

The rearrangement uses TRBV6-1 and TRBJ2-7, with 7 bases lining up with TRBD2. Germline V CDR1 and CDR2: MNHNS, SASEGT. The CDR3 covers 14 residues. V dropped 4 bases and J dropped 5; count of bases not matched to a gene: 8. CDR3 amino acids: CASSASRELDEQYF. The CDR3 nucleotides read TGTGCCAGCAGTGCCTCGCGGGAGCTGGACGAGCAGTACTTC.

The V call is TRBV14, the J call TRBJ1-4, with a weak D call TRBD1 (5 bases). V shed 4 bases and J shed 6 bases, with 18 bases lying between them. CDR1 is SGHDN and CDR2 is FVKESK in the germline V gene. The CDR3 totals 16 residues. Here the CDR3 DNA reads TGTGCCAGCAGCCTTACATCTAGCGGGACTGATGAAAAACTGTTTTTT. Residues: CASSLTSSGTDEKLFF. Drawing the rest from reference TRBV14 and TRBJ1-4, the complete variable domain is EAGVTQFPSHSVIEKGQTVTLRCDPISGHDNLYWYRRVMGKEIKFLLHFVKESKQDESGMPNNRFLAERTGGTYSTLKVQPAELEDSGVYFCASSLTSSGTDEKLFFGSGTQLSVL.

The DNA of the CDR3 is TGTGCCAGTAGCCGGGGTCCTCTTCAGCCCCAGCATTTT. Amino acid sequence: CASSRGPLQPQHF. The chain carries TRBV19 and TRBJ1-5; D is unresolved. Germline V CDR1 and CDR2: LNHDA, SQIVND (reference sequence). V lost 6 bases and J lost 6, with 12 bases in between. The CDR3 consists of 13 residues.

This sequence joins TRBV6-1 and TRBJ1-5, with 10 bases identical to TRBD1. Germline V gene data show CDR1 as MNHNS and CDR2 as SASEGT. The CDR3 totals 15 residues. Trimming cost V 7 bases and J 4 bases; bases outside gene matches: 7. CDR3 bases: TGTGCCAGCACTGGGACAGGGGTCGATAATCAGCCCCAGCATTTT. It codes for CASTGTGVDNQPQHF.

This chain joins TRBV4-3 and TRBJ2-3; 8 nucleotides align to TRBD2. Germline lookup yields CDR1 LGHNA and CDR2 YSLEER. The J segment lost 6 bases and the V segment lost 2 bases, leaving 19 bases of the junction unmatched. This CDR3 comprises 19 residues. CDR3 nucleotides: TGCGCCAGCAGCCAATATCTCGCGGGAGGAACGGGGCTATCGGATACGCAGTATTTT. It yields the protein CASSQYLAGGTGLSDTQYF.

This CDR3 is CASSQVRGLNTEAFF. In DNA, the CDR3 is TGTGCCAGCAGCCAAGTAAGGGGTCTGAACACTGAAGCTTTCTTT. V gene TRBV14 combines with J gene TRBJ1-1; TRBD1 is a possible D gene (5 bases). Germline assignment: CDR1 SGHDN and CDR2 FVKESK. This CDR3 is 15 amino acids long. Trimming left V 1 base short and J 0 bases short, with 9 bases between.

This chain's CDR3 is CASSFRWSSGRYNEQFF. Written as DNA, the CDR3 is TGTGCCAGCAGTTTCAGGTGGTCTAGCGGGAGATACAATGAGCAGTTCTTC. V gene TRBV27 combines with J gene TRBJ2-1, with 10 bases that match TRBD2. The CDR3 spans 17 residues. CDR1 is MNHEY, CDR2 SMNVEV, per germline (reference sequence). The trim removed 3 bases at V and 4 bases at J, leaving 9 bases unmatched.

The chain joins TRBV5-6 to TRBJ1-5, with 9 bases that match TRBD1. The CDR3 extends over 14 amino acids. Germline lookup yields CDR1 SGHDT and CDR2 YYEEEE. V gave up 2 bases and J gave up 4 bases; unmatched junction bases: 1. CDR3 sequence reads: CASSLGTGNQPQHF. The DNA of the CDR3 is TGTGCCAGCAGCTTAGGGACAGGGAATCAGCCCCAGCATTTT.

The chain links TRBV6-9 to TRBJ2-7; TRBD1 agrees at 9 bases. The CDR3 has 14 residues. Looked up from germline, CDR1 is MNHGY and CDR2 is SVAAGI. V lost 8 bases, J lost 7 bases, and 12 bases stayed unmatched. The CDR3 nucleotides are TGTGCCAGCCCTCCCCCGGGACAGGGCGAAGAGCAGTACTTC. Its protein product is CASPPPGQGEEQYF.